These T cell receptor beta chains were read from a single sample in a study of cytomegalovirus exposure and HLA in healthy donors. Clones were read by immunoSEQ multiplex PCR, and TCRdb kept only the in-frame ones, dropping some. The table lists around 97,000 clones, 65% to 80% of them singletons. The sequencing input was PBMCs. The receptors originated from a woman aged 18-30 years in good health and CMV-seropositive. The CDR3 runs from the conserved cysteine through the conserved F or W. The D gene is left open where the match is weak. Only some rows state a clone size, as once, few, many or a class for expanded clones.

v_gene	abundance	d_gene	j_gene	CDR3aa	CDR3nt
TRBV18	few	NA	TRBJ2-3	CASSPGQDTQYF	TGTGCCAGCTCACCGGGGCAAGATACGCAGTATTTT
TRBV5-1	NA	TRBD2	TRBJ2-3	CASSLSTGGGAFNTQYF	TGCGCCAGCAGCCTCTCGACCGGCGGGGGGGCATTTAATACGCAGTATTTT
TRBV6-6	NA	TRBD2	TRBJ2-3	CASTMTSGGTDTQYF	TGTGCCAGCACTATGACTAGCGGGGGCACAGATACGCAGTATTTT
TRBV4-3	NA	NA	TRBJ2-1	CASSQDSEGRNYNEQFF	TGCGCCAGCAGCCAAGATTCGGAGGGGAGAAACTACAATGAGCAGTTCTTC
TRBV9	NA	NA	TRBJ1-6	CASSVGGFDSPLHF	TGTGCCAGCAGCGTAGGCGGCTTTGATTCACCCCTCCACTTT
TRBV19	few	TRBD1	TRBJ1-2	CASSITGQGYYGYTF	TGTGCCAGTAGTATAACGGGACAGGGCTACTATGGCTACACCTTC
TRBV6-5	NA	NA	TRBJ2-2	CASSYSFGPGELFF	TGTGCCAGCAGTTACTCTTTCGGTCCCGGGGAGCTGTTTTTT
TRBV9	NA	TRBD2	TRBJ2-1	CASSAGLAGGWNEQFF	TGTGCCAGCAGCGCGGGACTAGCGGGAGGGTGGAATGAGCAGTTCTTC
TRBV6-5	NA	NA	TRBJ2-7	CASRGGGTGTYEQYF	TGTGCCAGCAGAGGGGGGGGGACAGGTACCTACGAGCAGTACTTC
TRBV10-3	NA	NA	TRBJ2-1	CAISESMSGWNEQFF	TGTGCCATCAGTGAGTCGATGTCGGGATGGAATGAGCAGTTCTTC
TRBV5-6	NA	TRBD2	TRBJ2-7	CASSPPPLADYEQYF	TGTGCCAGCAGCCCTCCCCCGCTAGCGGACTACGAGCAGTACTTC
TRBV6-1	NA	NA	TRBJ2-7	CASSSYSGNEQYF	TGTGCCAGCAGTTCCTACAGTGGTAACGAGCAGTACTTC
TRBV5-1	few	NA	TRBJ1-2	CASSRSGAEPTSNYGYTF	TGCGCCAGCAGCCGGTCAGGCGCAGAACCTACCTCTAACTATGGCTACACCTTC
TRBV7-6	NA	TRBD2	TRBJ2-3	CASSWIPGTSGFTDTQYF	TGTGCCAGCAGCTGGATCCCCGGGACTAGCGGGTTTACAGATACGCAGTATTTT
TRBV4-3	NA	NA	TRBJ2-3	CASSQVCGEGGHTDTQYF	TGCGCCAGCAGCCAAGTTTGCGGGGAGGGGGGACACACAGATACGCAGTATTTT
TRBV5-4	NA	NA	TRBJ1-3	CASSRKGGNTIYF	TGTGCCAGCAGCCGAAAGGGGGGAAACACCATATATTTT
TRBV7-3	NA	TRBD1	TRBJ1-5	CASSSSPGTGNQPQHF	TGTGCCAGCAGCTCGTCCCCCGGGACAGGCAATCAGCCCCAGCATTTT
TRBV11-3	NA	NA	TRBJ2-1	CASSLNTDPYNEQFF	TGTGCCAGCAGCTTAAACACAGACCCCTACAATGAGCAGTTCTTC
TRBV19	once	NA	TRBJ1-2	CASRVSVRQHGYTF	TGTGCCAGTAGAGTATCCGTCAGGCAGCATGGCTACACCTTC
TRBV7-6	NA	NA	TRBJ1-2	CASSLAGSYGYTF	TGTGCCAGCAGCTTAGCTGGCAGTTATGGCTACACCTTC
TRBV13	NA	TRBD1	TRBJ2-1	CASSSLGTGEIKQFF	TGTGCCAGCAGCTCCCTCGGGACAGGGGAAATTAAGCAGTTCTTC
TRBV6-1	few	TRBD2	TRBJ2-7	CASFERGGQDEQYF	TGTGCCAGCTTTGAGCGGGGGGGCCAAGACGAGCAGTACTTC
TRBV7-9	NA	NA	TRBJ2-7	CASSYPDRDWTYEQYF	TGTGCCAGCAGCTACCCTGACCGGGACTGGACCTACGAGCAGTACTTC